The 11 T cell receptor beta chains reported below all come from one sample, sequenced in a study of human T cells and chemical hapten exposure. This sample's time point: patch test 1, 2 weeks after DPC sensitization. Treatment described: therapeutic diphenylcyclopropenone sensitization with weekly scalp DPC. MiXCR, run by TCRdb on the RACE reads, gives a single entry per CDR3 protein. The sample records around 99,000 distinct CDR3 sequences, roughly 12% being singletons. Source: whole blood, taken in connection with sensitization to the hapten diphenylcyclopropenone (DPC). The receptors derive from a woman aged 40 to 49 with alopecia areata. Some clones in this sample may be carry-over from other donors' samples.

This clonotype was counted only a few times. The chain carries TRBV4-2 and TRBJ2-3; 7 nucleotides match TRBD1. This CDR3 has 15 amino acids. Trimming removed 1 base from V and 2 bases from J; junction bases left unmatched: 3. Looked up from germline, CDR1 is LGHNA and CDR2 is YNFKEQ. CDR3 bases: TGTGCCAGCAGCCAAGCCGACAGGGTCACAGATACGCAGTATTTT. Protein: CASSQADRVTDTQYF.

The rearrangement links TRBV20-1 to TRBJ2-1; TRBD2 agrees at 8 bases. CDR3 length equals 17 residues. J lost 4 bases, V lost 6 bases, and 17 bases had no gene match. Germline loops: CDR1 DFQATT, CDR2 SNEGSKA (reference sequence). CDR3 in amino acids: CSASPYLGSGIYNEQFF. CDR3 DNA sequence: TGCAGTGCCTCCCCCTATCTTGGTAGCGGGATTTACAATGAGCAGTTCTTC.

In this sample, this clonotype turned up many times. The V call is TRBV7-9, the J call TRBJ2-5, with no clear D. The CDR3 has 13 amino acids. Looked up from germline, CDR1 is SEHNR and CDR2 is FQNEAQ (reference sequence). The V end was cut by 5 bases, the J end by 5 bases, with 12 bases between. CDR3 residues: CASSPSNEETQYF. CDR3 coding DNA: TGTGCCAGCAGCCCAAGTAACGAGGAGACCCAGTACTTC. Combining the CDR3 with reference TRBV7-9 and TRBJ2-5 gives the whole variable domain DTGVSQNPRHKITKRGQNVTFRCDPISEHNRLYWYRQTLGQGPEFLTYFQNEAQLEKSRLLSDRFSAERPKGSFSTLEIQRTEQGDSAMYLCASSPSNEETQYFGPGTRLLVL.

This clonotype showed up just a few times. The CDR3 end shows no conserved phenylalanine or tryptophan, and so a read error is likely. The chain combines TRBV5-8 with TRBJ2-7; 10 nucleotides agree with TRBD1. CDR1 is SGHTS, CDR2 YDEGEE, per germline. V dropped 4 bases and J dropped 5; count of bases not matched to a gene: 9. The CDR3 runs to 15 residues. The CDR3 nucleotides read TGTGCCAGCAGCCTCGGACAGGGGGGCCTGGACGAGCAGTACTAC. As protein: CASSLGQGGLDEQYY.

The J gene is TRBJ1-4, the V gene TRBV20-1; D unclear. The CDR3 runs to 14 residues. V lost 3 bases, J lost 7 bases, and 15 bases lay in between. The germline CDR1 and CDR2 sequences are DFQATT and SNEGSKA (reference sequence). The CDR3 sequence is CSARTPERSEKLFF. In DNA, the CDR3 is TGCAGTGCTAGGACCCCCGAGAGGTCTGAAAAACTGTTTTTT.

The rearrangement uses TRBV20-1 and TRBJ2-3, with D possibly TRBD2 on 7 matching bases. The germline CDR1 and CDR2 sequences are DFQATT and SNEGSKA (reference sequence). Deletions cut 2 bases from V and 5 bases from J, with 23 bases between. The CDR3 consists of 17 residues. The CDR3 DNA reads as TGCAGTGCTAGACCTCCACGGGGGCGGGAGTTTCAAGATACGCAGTATTTT. It translates to CSARPPRGREFQDTQYF.

The chain links TRBV29-1 to TRBJ2-3; TRBD1 agrees at 7 bases. CDR1 is SQVTM, CDR2 ANQGSEA, per germline. V was clipped by 2 bases and J by 6 bases; unmatched bases: 11. This CDR3 is 15 amino acids long. DNA for the CDR3: TGCAGCGTTGAAACGGAGTCAGGGGGATGGGATACGCAGTATTTT. It is translated as CSVETESGGWDTQYF.

This clonotype was detected only a few times. This chain uses TRBV24-1 with TRBJ2-1; either TRBD1 or TRBD2 may supply D (5 bases each). The CDR3 is 14 residues long. Trimming took off 3 bases at V and 8 bases at J, with 13 bases between the two ends. Germline CDR1 and CDR2: KGHDR and SFDVKD. The CDR3 loop reads CATSDTGAFDEQFF. CDR3 nucleotide sequence: TGTGCCACCAGTGATACCGGGGCTTTCGATGAGCAGTTCTTC.

The chain couples TRBV6-6 to TRBJ2-7; possible D gene TRBD1, 5 bases. Germline V gene lookup returns CDR1 MNHNY and CDR2 SVGAGI (reference sequence). Trimming took 2 bases from V and 1 from J, leaving 6 bases between them. This CDR3 is 13 amino acids long. CDR3 sequence reads: CASSYQGSYEQYF. DNA for the CDR3: TGTGCCAGCAGTTACCAGGGATCCTACGAGCAGTACTTC.

This clonotype came up a few times. The V call is TRBV19, the J call TRBJ1-2, with D possibly TRBD1 on 5 matching bases. The CDR3 is 16 residues long. V shed 5 bases and J shed 4 bases, with 20 bases lying between them. Germline V gene data show CDR1 as LNHDA and CDR2 as SQIVND (reference sequence). The DNA for the CDR3 is TGTGCCAGTAGTCCAACCATAGGACAAACAATCTATGGCTACACCTTC. This translates into CASSPTIGQTIYGYTF.

In its sample, this clonotype was seen many times. The chain carries TRBV4-2 and TRBJ2-3, with 7 bases identical to TRBD1. The CDR3 runs to 16 residues. With 0 bases clipped from V and 3 bases from J, the junction kept 6 bases outside the gene matches. Germline V CDR1 and CDR2: LGHNA, YNFKEQ. CDR3 nucleotide sequence: TGTGCCAGCAGCCAAGACTCAGGGGGTATAACAGATACGCAGTATTTT. Translating it yields CASSQDSGGITDTQYF.